This T cell receptor (beta chain) appears in the sequencing data of a study of blood T cell repertoires in COVID-19. Generated by immunoSEQ multiplex PCR, the TCRdb table keeps only in-frame clones and is missing some. This table holds about 140,000 clones, 80% to 90% found once. Trimming took off 4 bases at V and 5 bases at J, with 12 bases between the two ends. The CDR3 loop spans 14 amino acids. The germline V gene encodes CDR1 LNHDA and CDR2 SQIVND (reference sequence). This TCR was recovered from a woman in her forties or fifties with acute COVID-19. V gene TRBV19 combines with J gene TRBJ2-1; tentatively, D is TRBD2 (5 bases). The sequencing input was PBMCs or T cells enriched from blood (not recorded which). In DNA, the CDR3 is TGTGCCAGTAGTAGAGACGGGGTTAACAATGAGCAGTTCTTC. It codes for CASSRDGVNNEQFF.